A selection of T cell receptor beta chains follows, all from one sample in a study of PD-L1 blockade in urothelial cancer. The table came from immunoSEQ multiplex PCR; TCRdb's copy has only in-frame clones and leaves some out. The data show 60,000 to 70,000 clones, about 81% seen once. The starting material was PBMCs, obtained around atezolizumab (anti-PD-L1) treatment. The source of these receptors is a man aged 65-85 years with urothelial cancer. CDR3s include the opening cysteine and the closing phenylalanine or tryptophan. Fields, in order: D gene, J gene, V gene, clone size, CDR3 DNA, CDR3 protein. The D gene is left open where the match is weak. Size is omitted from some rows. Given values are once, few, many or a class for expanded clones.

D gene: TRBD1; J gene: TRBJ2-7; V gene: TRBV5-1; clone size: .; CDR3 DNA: TGCGCCAGCAGCTTGACAGGGGAAACGACCTACGAGCAGTACTTC; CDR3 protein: CASSLTGETTYEQYF
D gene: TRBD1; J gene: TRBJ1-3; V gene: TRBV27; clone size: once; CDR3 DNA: TGTGCCAGCAGTCCGACATACAGGGGTGGGAACACCATATATTTT; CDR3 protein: CASSPTYRGGNTIYF
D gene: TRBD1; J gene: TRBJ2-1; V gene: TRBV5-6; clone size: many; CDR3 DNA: TGTGCCAGCACTTTAAGGGACAGGGGTTACAATGAGCAGTTCTTC; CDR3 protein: CASTLRDRGYNEQFF
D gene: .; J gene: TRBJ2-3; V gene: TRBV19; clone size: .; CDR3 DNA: TGTGCCAGTAGTTTCGGGAGTGGCACAGATACGCAGTATTTT; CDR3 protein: CASSFGSGTDTQYF
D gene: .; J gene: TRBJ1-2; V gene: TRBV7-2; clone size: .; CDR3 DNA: TGTGCCAGCAGCTTATCTATAACTAACTATGGCTACACCTTC; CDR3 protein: CASSLSITNYGYTF
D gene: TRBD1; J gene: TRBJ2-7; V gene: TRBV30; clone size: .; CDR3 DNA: TGTGCCTGGAGTGTCAAGACAGGGATTGGAGATTTGCGGCAGTACTTC; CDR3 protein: CAWSVKTGIGDLRQYF
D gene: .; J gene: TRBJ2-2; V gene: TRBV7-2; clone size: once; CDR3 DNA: TGTGCCAGCAGCTTAGCTCCGGCAGGGGACACCGGGGAGCTGTTTTTT; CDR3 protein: CASSLAPAGDTGELFF
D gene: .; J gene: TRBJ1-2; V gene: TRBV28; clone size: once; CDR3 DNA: TGTGCCAGCAGTTTAAACAGGGACTATGGCTACACCTTC; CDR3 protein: CASSLNRDYGYTF
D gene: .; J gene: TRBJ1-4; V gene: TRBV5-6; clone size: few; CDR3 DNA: TGTGCCAGCAGCCGGACCAGGGATGAAAAACTGTTTTTT; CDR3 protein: CASSRTRDEKLFF
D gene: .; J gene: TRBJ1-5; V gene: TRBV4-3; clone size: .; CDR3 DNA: TGCGCCAGCAGCCAAGATCGGACTTTTACCCAGCCCCAGCATTTT; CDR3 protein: CASSQDRTFTQPQHF
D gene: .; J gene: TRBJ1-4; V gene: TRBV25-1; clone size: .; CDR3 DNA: TGTGCCAGCAGGCAGGGTAATGAAAAACTGTTTTTT; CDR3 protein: CASRQGNEKLFF
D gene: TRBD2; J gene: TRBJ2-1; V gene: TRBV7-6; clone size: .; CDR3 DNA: TGTGCCAGCAGCCCACAGTTAGGGAGCGGGAGGCCGGTTGGGGAGCAGTTCTTC; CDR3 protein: CASSPQLGSGRPVGEQFF
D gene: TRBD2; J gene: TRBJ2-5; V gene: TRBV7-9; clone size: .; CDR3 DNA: TGTGCCAGCTCCTATCCGACTAGCGGGGACCAAGAGACCCAGTACTTC; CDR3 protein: CASSYPTSGDQETQYF
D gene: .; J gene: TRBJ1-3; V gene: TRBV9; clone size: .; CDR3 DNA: TGTGCCAGCAGCGTAGGAGGGAACTCTGGAAACACCATATATTTT; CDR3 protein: CASSVGGNSGNTIYF
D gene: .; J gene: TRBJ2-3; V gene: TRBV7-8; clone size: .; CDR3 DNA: TGTGCCAGCAGCTCGTTCGATACGCAGTATTTT; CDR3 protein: CASSSFDTQYF
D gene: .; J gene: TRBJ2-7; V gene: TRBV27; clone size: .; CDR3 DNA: TGTGCCAGCAGGGCTAGCGTAACCTACGAGCAGTACTTC; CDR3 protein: CASRASVTYEQYF
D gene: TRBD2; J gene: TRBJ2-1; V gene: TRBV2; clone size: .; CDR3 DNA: TGTGCCAGCAGTGGGAATAGCGGGGCCCCCCCCTACAATGAGCAGTTCTTC; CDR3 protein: CASSGNSGAPPYNEQFF
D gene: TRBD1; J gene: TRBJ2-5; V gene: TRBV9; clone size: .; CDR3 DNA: TGTGCCAGCAGCGCCACTCCGGGACAGGCACAAGAGACCCAGTACTTC; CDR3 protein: CASSATPGQAQETQYF
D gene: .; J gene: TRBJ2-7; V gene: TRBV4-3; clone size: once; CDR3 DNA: TGCGCCAGCAGCCAAGAAACGCAGGACTCCTACGAGCAGTACTTC; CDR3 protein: CASSQETQDSYEQYF
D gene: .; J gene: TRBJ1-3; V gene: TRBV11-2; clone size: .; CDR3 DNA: TGTGCCAGCAGCGCCGCAGGTTTTAGATTCTCTGGAAACACCATATATTTT; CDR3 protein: CASSAAGFRFSGNTIYF
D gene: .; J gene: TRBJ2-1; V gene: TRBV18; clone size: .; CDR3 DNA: TGTGCCAGCTCACCACCGGAGACCAGGGGATTTGAGCAGTTCTTC; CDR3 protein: CASSPPETRGFEQFF
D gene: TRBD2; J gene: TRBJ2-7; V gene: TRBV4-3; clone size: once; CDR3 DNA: TGCGCCAGCAGCCAAGATAGCGGGAGTTCGTACGAGCAGTACTTC; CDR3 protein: CASSQDSGSSYEQYF
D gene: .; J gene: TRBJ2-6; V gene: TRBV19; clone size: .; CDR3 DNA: TGTGCCAGTAGTAAGAGGTTATCTGGGGCCAACGTCCTGACTTTC; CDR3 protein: CASSKRLSGANVLTF
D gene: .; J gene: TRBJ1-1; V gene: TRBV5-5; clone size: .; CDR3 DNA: TGTGCCAGCAGCTCCAGGGGCGGGAACACTGAAGCTTTCTTT; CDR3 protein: CASSSRGGNTEAFF
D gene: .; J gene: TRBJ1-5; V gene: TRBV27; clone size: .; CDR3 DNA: TGTGCCAGCAGTTTGGTTAGTCCTCCCTTGCAGCCCCAGCATTTT; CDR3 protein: CASSLVSPPLQPQHF
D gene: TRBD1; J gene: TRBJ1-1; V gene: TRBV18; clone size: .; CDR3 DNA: TGTGCCAGCTCAACGAGACAGGGTAGGGGTCTGGGCACTGAAGCTTTCTTT; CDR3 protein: CASSTRQGRGLGTEAFF
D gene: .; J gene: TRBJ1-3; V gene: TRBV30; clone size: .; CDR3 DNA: TGTGCCTGGAGTGTCCCAGGGAACACCATATATTTT; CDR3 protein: CAWSVPGNTIYF
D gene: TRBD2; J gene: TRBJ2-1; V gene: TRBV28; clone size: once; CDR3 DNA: TGTGCCAGCAGCCGCCCGGCGGGAGGGCATAATGAGCAGTTCTTC; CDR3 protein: CASSRPAGGHNEQFF
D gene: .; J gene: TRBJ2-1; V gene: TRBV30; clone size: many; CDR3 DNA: TGTGCCTGGGCGGTGGGGCCCTACAATGAGCAGTTCTTC; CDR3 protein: CAWAVGPYNEQFF
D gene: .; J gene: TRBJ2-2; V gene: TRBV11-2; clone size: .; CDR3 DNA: TGTGCCAGCAGCTTAGTTGAAGCCAACACCGGGGAGCTGTTTTTT; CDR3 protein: CASSLVEANTGELFF
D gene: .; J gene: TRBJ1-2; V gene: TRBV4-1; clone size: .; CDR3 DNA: TGCGCCAGCAGCCAAGGGAGTGGACAGAGCTATGGCTACACCTTC; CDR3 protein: CASSQGSGQSYGYTF
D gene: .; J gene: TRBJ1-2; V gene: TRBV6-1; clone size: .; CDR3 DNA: TGTGCCAGCAGTGAAGCGCGCCTGTCCGCTAACTATGGCTACACCTTC; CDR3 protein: CASSEARLSANYGYTF
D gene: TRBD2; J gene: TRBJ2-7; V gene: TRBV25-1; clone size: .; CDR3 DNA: TGTGCCAGCAGTGAACGTAGCGGGAGGAGGAGCTACGAGCAGTACTTC; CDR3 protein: CASSERSGRRSYEQYF